The 18 T cell receptor beta chains in this list originate from one sample, sequenced in a study of blood T cell repertoires in COVID-19 (dated by TCRdb to the early 2020s). Library prep was done by the immunoSEQ multiplex PCR assay. In TCRdb, the immuneACCESS table is reduced to in-frame sequences with V and J assigned. These tables do not hold every clone; where another copy was compared, an unresolved V gene accounts for under half, and the others remain unexplained. In all, the sample holds some 250,000 clones, and approximately 82% of those were seen once. The biggest ten clones account for 15% of the sample. Sequenced input: PBMCs or T cells enriched from blood (not recorded which). The receptors stem from a man aged 35 to 55 who had recovered from COVID-19.

The chain recombines TRBV7-3 with TRBJ2-2; 7 bases are shared with TRBD1. The CDR3 is 16 residues long. With 1 base clipped from V and 1 base from J, the junction kept 3 bases outside the gene matches. Germline V gene data show CDR1 as SGHTA and CDR2 as FQGTGA. CDR3 in amino acids: CASSLRGTVNTGELFF. CDR3 nucleotides: TGTGCCAGCAGCTTAAGAGGGACAGTGAACACCGGGGAGCTGTTTTTT. The full variable domain, with the rest looked up from reference TRBV7-3 and TRBJ2-2, is GAGVSQTPSNKVTEKGKYVELRCDPISGHTALYWYRQSLGQGPEFLIYFQGTGAADDSGLPNDRFFAVRPEGSVSTLKIQRTERGDSAVYLCASSLRGTVNTGELFFGEGSRLTVL.

The chain employs TRBV2 and TRBJ1-2, with D possibly being TRBD1 (5 bases). The V gene's germline CDR1 is SNHLY and CDR2 FYNNEI. The CDR3 runs 14 residues. The germline V and J ends were trimmed by 1 base and 4 bases, with 10 bases remaining between them. The chain's CDR3 is CASSEGGGGYGYTF. The CDR3 DNA reads TGTGCCAGCAGTGAAGGGGGCGGTGGCTATGGCTACACCTTC.

This clone was observed a single time. This chain uses TRBV7-9 with TRBJ2-7; weak D call: TRBD1 (6 bases). This CDR3 has 15 amino acids. V dropped 5 bases and J dropped 0 bases, with 14 bases sitting between them. Per germline, CDR1 SEHNR and CDR2 FQNEAQ (reference sequence). The CDR3 loop reads CASSPTQGTSYEQYF. As DNA, the CDR3 is TGTGCCAGCAGCCCCACACAGGGCACCTCCTACGAGCAGTACTTC.

The chain recombines TRBV3-1 (or the pseudogene TRBV3-2) with TRBJ2-7; TRBD2 might be the D (6 bases). V shed 4 bases and J shed 2 bases, with 24 bases lying between them. From germline, CDR1 is LGHDT and CDR2 YNNKEL (reference sequence). This CDR3 comprises 18 residues. The CDR3 is CASSPDPDGTDITYEQYF. In nucleotides, the CDR3 is TGTGCCAGCAGCCCCGACCCTGATGGGACTGATATTACCTACGAGCAGTACTTC.

The chain recombines TRBV4-2 with TRBJ2-2; D perhaps matches TRBD1 (6 bases). Germline CDR1 reads LGHNA; CDR2 reads YNFKEQ. The CDR3 covers 16 residues. The V end lost 0 bases, the J end lost 4 bases, and 12 bases lay between the germline ends. This chain's CDR3 is CASSQEGASLTGELFF. The CDR3 nucleotides read TGTGCCAGCAGCCAAGAGGGGGCTAGCCTCACCGGGGAGCTGTTTTTT.

The chain combines TRBV30 with TRBJ1-2, with 10 bases matching TRBD1. The CDR3 extends over 16 amino acids. The J segment lost 2 bases and the V segment lost 2 bases, leaving 8 bases of the junction unmatched. CDR1 is GTSNPN and CDR2 is SVGIG in the germline V gene (reference sequence). The CDR3 DNA reads as TGTGCCTGGAGTCGCGAGACAGGGGGCGCCAACTATGGCTACACCTTC. Translation: CAWSRETGGANYGYTF.

The chain recombines TRBV5-1 with TRBJ2-1; D possibly corresponds to TRBD1 (5 bases). V was shortened by 0 bases and J by 1 base, with 8 bases between the two germline ends. Per the germline V gene, CDR1 is SGHRS and CDR2 is YFSETQ. The CDR3 loop spans 15 amino acids. The DNA of the CDR3 is TGCGCCAGCAGCTTGGAGCCAGGGTCCTACAATGAGCAGTTCTTC. Its protein is CASSLEPGSYNEQFF.

In this sample, this clone turned up once. This chain connects TRBV9 to TRBJ2-7, with 7 bases matching TRBD1. V lost 0 bases to trimming and J lost 3 bases; unmatched junction nucleotides: 3. The CDR3 loop spans 14 amino acids. Germline-derived CDR1 and CDR2 are SGDLS and YYNGEE. The CDR3 DNA follows: TGTGCCAGCAGCGTAGACGGGACAGACTACGAGCAGTACTTC. Its translation: CASSVDGTDYEQYF.

The chain has TRBV28 and TRBJ2-7; D not certain. V lost 2 bases to trimming and J lost 2 bases, with 7 bases between them. Per germline, CDR1 MDHEN and CDR2 SYDVKM. The CDR3 extends over 13 amino acids. CDR3: CASSLQTAYEQYF. CDR3 nucleotides: TGTGCCAGCAGTTTACAAACAGCCTACGAGCAGTACTTC.

This clone was detected only once. This sequence joins TRBV12-3 or TRBV12-4 and TRBJ2-1, with a weak D call TRBD2 (6 bases). Trimming took off 6 bases at V and 7 bases at J, with 10 bases between the two ends. This CDR3 has 12 amino acids. The CDR3 here is CASSLGGNEQFF. The CDR3 region has the DNA TGTGCCAGCAGCCTCGGGGGAAATGAGCAGTTCTTC.

The chain joins TRBV29-1 to TRBJ2-7, with 9 bases aligning to TRBD1. Germline V lookup: CDR1 SQVTM, CDR2 ANQGSEA. The CDR3 has 14 residues. J gave up 6 bases and V 3 bases, and 9 bases lay outside the gene matches. The CDR3 here is CSVDKDRGTGEQYF. The CDR3 region has the DNA TGCAGCGTTGATAAGGACAGGGGTACGGGCGAGCAGTACTTC.

The chain uses TRBV19 and TRBJ2-2; TRBD2 matches 7 bases. The CDR3 length is 17 residues. V shed 4 bases, J shed 2 bases, and the junction held 10 bases outside the gene matches. Looked up from germline, CDR1 is LNHDA and CDR2 is SQIVND (reference sequence). The CDR3 bases are TGTGCCAGTAGTACAAATTCCAAGCGGGACAACACCGGGGAGCTGTTTTTT. The encoded protein is CASSTNSKRDNTGELFF. The variable domain in full, with the rest retrieved from reference TRBV19 and TRBJ2-2, is DGGITQSPKYLFRKEGQNVTLSCEQNLNHDAMYWYRQDPGQGLRLIYYSQIVNDFQKGDIAEGYSVSREKKESFPLTVTSAQKNPTAFYLCASSTNSKRDNTGELFFGEGSRLTVL.

The chain links TRBV18 to TRBJ2-1; D gene uncertain. CDR1 and CDR2 (germline): KGHSH, LQKENI. This CDR3 spans 14 amino acids. V lost 2 bases, J lost 2 bases, and 7 bases lay in between. The CDR3 DNA follows: TGTGCCAGCTCACCAACCCAGACCTACAATGAGCAGTTCTTC. Translating it yields CASSPTQTYNEQFF.

V and J are TRBV13 and TRBJ2-3; 11 bases are a match to TRBD2. This CDR3 region has 17 residues. Germline V gene lookup returns CDR1 PRHDT and CDR2 FYEKMQ (reference sequence). J was trimmed by 7 bases and V by 6 bases; bases with no gene match: 15. The CDR3 coding sequence is TGTGCCAGCAGTCTCCGTAGACTAGCGGGGTCAGGGTATACGCAGTATTTT. Its translation is CASSLRRLAGSGYTQYF.

This chain uses TRBV5-1 with TRBJ2-7; 9 bases align to TRBD2. This CDR3 comprises 16 residues. The germline V gene encodes CDR1 SGHRS and CDR2 YFSETQ. The J segment lost 4 bases and the V segment lost 2 bases, leaving 10 bases of the junction unmatched. In DNA form, the CDR3 reads TGCGCCAGCAGCTTAGGGGGGCGGGAGGGCCGGTACGAGCAGTACTTC. This codes for CASSLGGREGRYEQYF.

The V gene is TRBV12-3 or TRBV12-4, the J gene TRBJ1-4; D perhaps matches TRBD1 (6 bases). The CDR3 is made up of 13 amino acids. The V end lost 8 bases, the J end lost 6 bases, and 13 bases lay between the germline ends. CDR3 residues: CASARDIYEKLFF. The CDR3 DNA sequence: TGTGCCAGCGCCCGGGACATTTATGAAAAACTGTTTTTT.

V usage is TRBV14 and J usage is TRBJ2-3, with 10 bases matching TRBD2. Per germline, CDR1 SGHDN and CDR2 FVKESK. This CDR3 spans 18 amino acids. The junction had 14 bases not matched to a gene; V was cut back by 3 bases and J by 5 bases. The DNA for the CDR3 is TGTGCCAGCAGCCATTGGGAAAAGGGGACTAGCGTCGGAGATACGCAGTATTTT. It specifies CASSHWEKGTSVGDTQYF. The full variable domain, in which reference TRBV14 and TRBJ2-3 provide the parts outside the CDR3, is EAGVTQFPSHSVIEKGQTVTLRCDPISGHDNLYWYRRVMGKEIKFLLHFVKESKQDESGMPNNRFLAERTGGTYSTLKVQPAELEDSGVYFCASSHWEKGTSVGDTQYFGPGTRLTVL.

The rearrangement links TRBV28 to TRBJ2-1; 9 bases are a match to TRBD2. The V and J ends lost 3 bases and 7 bases, in that order; junction bases with no gene match: 7. The CDR3 is 15 residues long. Germline values: CDR1 MDHEN, CDR2 SYDVKM. CDR3 residues: CASSFETSGDNEQFF. CDR3 DNA sequence: TGTGCCAGCAGTTTCGAGACTAGCGGCGATAATGAGCAGTTCTTC. The entire variable domain, with the rest obtained from reference TRBV28 and TRBJ2-1, is as follows: DVKVTQSSRYLVKRTGEKVFLECVQDMDHENMFWYRQDPGLGLRLIYFSYDVKMKEKGDIPEGYSVSREKKERFSLILESASTNQTSMYLCASSFETSGDNEQFFGPGTRLTVL.